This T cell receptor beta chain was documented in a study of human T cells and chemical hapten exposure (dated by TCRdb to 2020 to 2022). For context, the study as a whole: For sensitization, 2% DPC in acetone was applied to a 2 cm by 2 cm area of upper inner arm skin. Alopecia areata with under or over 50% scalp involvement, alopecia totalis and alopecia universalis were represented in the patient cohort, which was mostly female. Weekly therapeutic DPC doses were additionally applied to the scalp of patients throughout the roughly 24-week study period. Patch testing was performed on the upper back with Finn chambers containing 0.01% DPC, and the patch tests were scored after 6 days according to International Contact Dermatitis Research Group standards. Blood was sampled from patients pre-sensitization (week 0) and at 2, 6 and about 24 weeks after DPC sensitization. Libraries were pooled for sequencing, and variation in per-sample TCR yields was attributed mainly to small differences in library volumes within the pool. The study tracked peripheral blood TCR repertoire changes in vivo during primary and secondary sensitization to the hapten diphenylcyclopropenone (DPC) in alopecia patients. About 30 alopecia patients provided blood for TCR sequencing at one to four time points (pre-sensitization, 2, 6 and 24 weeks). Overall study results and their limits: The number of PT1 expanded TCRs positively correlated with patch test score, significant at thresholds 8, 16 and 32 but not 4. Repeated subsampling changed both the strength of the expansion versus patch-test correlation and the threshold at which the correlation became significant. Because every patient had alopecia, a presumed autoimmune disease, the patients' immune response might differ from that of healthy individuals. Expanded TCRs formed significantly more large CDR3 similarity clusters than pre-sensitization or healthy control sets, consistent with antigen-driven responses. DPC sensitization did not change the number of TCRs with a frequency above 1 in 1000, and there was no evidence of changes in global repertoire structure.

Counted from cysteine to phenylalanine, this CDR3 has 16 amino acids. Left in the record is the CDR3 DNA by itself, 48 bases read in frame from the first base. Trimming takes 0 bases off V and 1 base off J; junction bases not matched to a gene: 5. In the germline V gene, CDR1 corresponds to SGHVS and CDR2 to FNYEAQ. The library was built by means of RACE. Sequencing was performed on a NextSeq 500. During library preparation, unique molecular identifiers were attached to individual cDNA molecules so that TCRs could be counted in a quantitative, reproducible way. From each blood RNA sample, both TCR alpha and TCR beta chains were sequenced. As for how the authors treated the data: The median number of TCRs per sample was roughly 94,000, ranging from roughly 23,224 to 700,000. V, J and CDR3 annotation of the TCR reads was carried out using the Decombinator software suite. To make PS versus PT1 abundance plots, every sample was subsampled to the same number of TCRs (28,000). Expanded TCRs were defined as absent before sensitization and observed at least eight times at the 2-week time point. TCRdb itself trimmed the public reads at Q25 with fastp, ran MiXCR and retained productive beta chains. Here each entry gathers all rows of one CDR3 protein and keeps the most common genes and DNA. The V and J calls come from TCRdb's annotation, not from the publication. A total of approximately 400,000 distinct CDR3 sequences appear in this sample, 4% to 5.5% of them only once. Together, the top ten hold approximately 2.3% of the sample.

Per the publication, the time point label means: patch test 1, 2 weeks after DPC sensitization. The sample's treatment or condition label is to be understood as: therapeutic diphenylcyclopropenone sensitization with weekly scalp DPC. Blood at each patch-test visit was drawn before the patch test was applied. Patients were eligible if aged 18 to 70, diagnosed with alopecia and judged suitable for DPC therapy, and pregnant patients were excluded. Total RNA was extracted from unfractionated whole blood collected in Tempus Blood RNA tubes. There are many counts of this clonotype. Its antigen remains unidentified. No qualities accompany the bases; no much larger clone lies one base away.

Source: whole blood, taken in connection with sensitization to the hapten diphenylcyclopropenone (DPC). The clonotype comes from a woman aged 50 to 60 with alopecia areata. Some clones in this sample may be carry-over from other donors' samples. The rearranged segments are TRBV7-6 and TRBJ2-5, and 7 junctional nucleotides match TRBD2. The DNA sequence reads TGTGCCAGCAGCTTAGCCCCGCGGGAGCCCCAAGAGACCCAGTACTTC. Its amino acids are CASSLAPREPQETQYF.